This T cell receptor (beta chain) comes out of a study of cytomegalovirus exposure and HLA in healthy donors. Between the trimmed V and J ends, which lost 7 bases and 2 bases, there was a span of 20 bases. The CDR3 extends over 16 amino acids. The PCR was carried out with 60 Vbeta primers and 13 Jbeta primers. This table comes from immunoSEQ multiplex PCR, and its TCRdb copy is limited to in-frame clones, with some not included. The sample holds around 250,000 clones, roughly four fifths seen once. This clone was detected a few times. Sequencing used PBMCs. The chain couples TRBV23-1 to TRBJ1-1; D might be TRBD1 (6 bases). TRBV23-1 is noted as an ORF with a role that remains uncertain. This clonotype was obtained from a woman aged 55-70 years in good health and CMV-seropositive. This chain's CDR3 is CASTDRLGGYNTEAFF. DNA of the CDR3: TGCGCCAGCACAGACAGGTTGGGGGGGTACAACACTGAAGCTTTCTTT.